Following are 13 T cell receptor beta chains from one sample sequenced in a study of radiation and T cells in renal cell carcinoma. Time point noted: blood 4 weeks post-SBRT, at nephrectomy. As for treatment: 15 Gy SBRT to primary tumor, nephrectomy 4 weeks later. Sequencing was performed with immunoSEQ multiplex PCR; in TCRdb, only in-frame clones are kept and a portion is missing. The sample carries around 100,000 clones, 84% recorded once. The sample in question was blood, obtained from a patient whose treatment included radiotherapy and nephrectomy. The origin of the receptors is a man aged 55 to 70 with renal cell carcinoma.

The CDR3 DNA is TGTGCCAGCAGTGAAAATAGAAAGGCCTACGAGCAGTACTTC. This sequence encodes CASSENRKAYEQYF. The V call is TRBV6-1, the J call TRBJ2-7, with D uncertain. The CDR3 has 14 amino acids. Per germline, CDR1 MNHNS and CDR2 SASEGT. Trimming shortened V by 2 bases and J by 2 bases, and 10 bases separated the two germline ends.

Here the CDR3 reads CASSLQAGTGTEAFF. The CDR3 DNA follows: TGTGCCAGCAGTTTACAAGCCGGGACAGGAACTGAAGCTTTCTTT. V gene TRBV11-2 combines with J gene TRBJ1-1, with 8 bases aligning to TRBD1. Trimming removed 6 bases from V and 5 bases from J; junction bases left unmatched: 11. Germline CDR1 and CDR2: SGHAT and FQNNGV. The CDR3 loop spans 15 amino acids.

V is TRBV5-1 and J is TRBJ2-2; D is ambiguous. The V gene lost 0 bases and the J gene lost 4 bases, with 10 bases spanning the gap. Germline V gene data show CDR1 as SGHRS and CDR2 as YFSETQ. The CDR3 covers 15 residues. The CDR3 region is CASSLDRVSTGELFF. The CDR3 DNA reads TGCGCCAGCAGCTTGGATAGGGTGAGCACCGGGGAGCTGTTTTTT.

The sample holds one count of this clone. The V gene is TRBV11-2, the J gene TRBJ1-1, with 7 bases matching TRBD1. The CDR3 has 14 residues. Per the germline V gene, CDR1 is SGHAT and CDR2 is FQNNGV. V gave up 1 base and J gave up 4 bases; unmatched junction bases: 3. This CDR3 is CASSLGNRGTEAFF. Written as DNA, the CDR3 is TGTGCCAGCAGCTTAGGGAACAGGGGCACTGAAGCTTTCTTT.

In its sample, this clone ranks as medium-sized. This rearrangement joins TRBV29-1 to TRBJ2-3; TRBD2 might be the D (5 bases). The length of the CDR3 is 15 residues. Germline V gene lookup returns CDR1 SQVTM and CDR2 ANQGSEA. Between the trimmed V and J ends, which lost 5 bases and 3 bases, there was a span of 18 bases. CDR3 in DNA: TGCAGCGTTCCCCGGGCGGGTAGTCGTACAGATACGCAGTATTTT. Translated, it gives CSVPRAGSRTDTQYF.

The rearrangement links TRBV4-3 to TRBJ1-4; 7 bases match TRBD1. The junction had 4 bases not matched to a gene; V was cut back by 6 bases and J by 6 bases. The germline CDR1 and CDR2 sequences are LGHNA and YSLEER. There are 13 residues in the CDR3. The CDR3 here is CASSYTGDEKLFF. CDR3 DNA sequence: TGCGCCAGCAGTTATACAGGGGATGAAAAACTGTTTTTT.

The rearrangement links TRBV11-2 to TRBJ1-1; 7 nucleotides agree with TRBD1. The trim removed 3 bases at V and 0 bases at J, leaving 1 base unmatched. In germline, CDR1 is SGHAT, CDR2 FQNNGV. The CDR3 spans 14 residues. The CDR3 nucleotides are TGTGCCAGCAGCTTGACAGGGATGAACACTGAAGCTTTCTTT. Translated, it gives CASSLTGMNTEAFF.

The chain has TRBV5-1 and TRBJ1-1; possible D gene TRBD1, 6 bases. V gave up 4 bases and J gave up 7 bases, with 20 bases separating them. This CDR3 contains 15 residues. CDR1 is SGHRS, CDR2 YFSETQ, per germline. In DNA form, the CDR3 reads TGCGCCAGCAGCCCAACTCAGGGGATAATCAATGAAGCTTTCTTT. It yields the protein CASSPTQGIINEAFF.

The V call is TRBV5-1, the J call TRBJ2-3, with D perhaps TRBD1 (5 bases). Trimming stripped 4 bases from V and 4 bases from J, with 19 bases between. This CDR3 region has 16 residues. Germline CDR1 and CDR2: SGHRS and YFSETQ. CDR3 nucleotides: TGCGCCAGCAGCACAGGAACCCCTAGGTCTGCAGATACGCAGTATTTT. Translation: CASSTGTPRSADTQYF.

This chain joins TRBV19 and TRBJ2-3; perhaps TRBD2 as D (5 bases). The V gene lost 1 base and the J gene lost 7 bases, with 9 bases spanning the gap. From germline, CDR1 is LNHDA and CDR2 SQIVND (reference sequence). This CDR3 spans 13 amino acids. CDR3 in amino acids: CASSIAAENTQYF. CDR3 coding DNA: TGTGCCAGTAGTATAGCAGCGGAAAATACGCAGTATTTT.

This chain uses TRBV11-2 with TRBJ1-4; D is possibly TRBD1 (5 bases). The CDR3 totals 16 residues. Germline V gene lookup returns CDR1 SGHAT and CDR2 FQNNGV. The ends were cut back, 4 bases at V and 7 bases at J, with 19 bases in the middle. This CDR3 reads CASSSLLRDGSEKLFF. The CDR3 DNA is TGTGCCAGCAGCTCGCTTTTGCGGGACGGGAGTGAAAAACTGTTTTTT. Drawing the rest from reference TRBV11-2 and TRBJ1-4, the complete variable domain is EAGVAQSPRYKIIEKRQSVAFWCNPISGHATLYWYQQILGQGPKLLIQFQNNGVVDDSQLPKDRFSAERLKGVDSTLKIQPAKLEDSAVYLCASSSLLRDGSEKLFFGSGTQLSVL.

J is TRBJ1-2 and V is TRBV28; possible D gene TRBD1, 5 bases. The V end was cut by 6 bases, the J end by 2 bases, with 13 bases between. The CDR3 is 14 amino acids. CDR1 is MDHEN and CDR2 is SYDVKM in the germline V gene. CDR3 in amino acids: CASRGAGTNYGYTF. As DNA, the CDR3 is TGTGCCAGCAGGGGCGCCGGGACCAACTATGGCTACACCTTC.

The V gene is TRBV5-1, the J gene TRBJ2-1; 10 bases are shared with TRBD2. Germline V lookup: CDR1 SGHRS, CDR2 YFSETQ. V lost 4 bases and J lost 5; bases outside the gene matches: 6. This CDR3 has 15 residues. The CDR3 DNA reads as TGCGCCAGCAGCCTGGGGACTAGCGCCAACAATGAGCAGTTCTTC. Translated: CASSLGTSANNEQFF.